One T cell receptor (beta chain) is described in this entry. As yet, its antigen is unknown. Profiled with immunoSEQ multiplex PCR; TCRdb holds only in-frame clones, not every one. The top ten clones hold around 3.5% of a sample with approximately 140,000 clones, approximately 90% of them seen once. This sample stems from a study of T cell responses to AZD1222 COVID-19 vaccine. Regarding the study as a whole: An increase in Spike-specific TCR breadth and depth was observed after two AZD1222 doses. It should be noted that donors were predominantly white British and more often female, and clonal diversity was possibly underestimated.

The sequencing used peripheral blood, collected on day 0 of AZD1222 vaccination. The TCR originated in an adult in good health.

In nucleotides, the CDR3 is TGTGCCAGCAGCGCTGCCTCGCGGACAGATACGCAGTATTTT. Protein product: CASSAASRTDTQYF. The rearrangement joins TRBV9 to TRBJ2-3; D not certain. CDR1 and CDR2 (germline): SGDLS, YYNGEE. Trimming took off 3 bases at V and 3 bases at J, with 11 bases between the two ends. The CDR3 covers 14 residues.